This entry lists 31 T cell receptor beta chains sequenced from one sample in a study of T cell changes during pregnancy in multiple sclerosis. TCRdb's table, derived via immunoSEQ multiplex PCR, lists solely in-frame clones and lacks some. The repertoire has over 60,000 clones, just under 95% of them found once; the top ten carry roughly 0.94%. The sequencing here drew on peripheral blood, taken in the first trimester of pregnancy. Every receptor here comes from a female donor with multiple sclerosis, enrolled in a pregnancy study.

The V call is TRBV13, the J call TRBJ2-7, with TRBD2 identical over 10 bases. There are 15 residues in the CDR3. Germline V CDR1 and CDR2: PRHDT, FYEKMQ (reference sequence). Losses at the gene ends were 6 bases for V and 1 base for J; bases not matched to a gene: 6. For the CDR3, the DNA is TGTGCCAGCAGTGCTCTAGCGGGGGCTTCCTACGAGCAGTACTTC. This sequence encodes CASSALAGASYEQYF.

The V gene is TRBV28, the J gene TRBJ1-1, with D perhaps matching TRBD1 (6 bases). This CDR3 region has 14 residues. The germline V gene encodes CDR1 MDHEN and CDR2 SYDVKM. Trimming stripped 4 bases from V and 4 bases from J, with 13 bases between. This CDR3 is CASSSGGGGTEAFF. DNA for the CDR3: TGTGCCAGCAGTTCTGGAGGGGGGGGCACTGAAGCTTTCTTT.

The chain combines TRBV5-8 with TRBJ2-2, with a possible D match to TRBD2 (6 bases). Trimming removed 1 base from V and 2 bases from J, with 9 bases in between. The CDR3 runs to 15 residues. CDR1 is SGHTS and CDR2 is YDEGEE in the germline V gene. CDR3 protein: CASSLRTINTGELFF. CDR3 nucleotides: TGTGCCAGCAGCTTGAGGACTATTAACACCGGGGAGCTGTTTTTT. Complete variable domain (other parts from reference TRBV5-8 and TRBJ2-2): EAGVTQSPTHLIKTRGQQATLRCSPISGHTSVYWYQQALGLGLQFLLWYDEGEERNRGNFPPRFSGRQFPNYSSELNVNALELEDSALYLCASSLRTINTGELFFGEGSRLTVL.

The rearrangement joins TRBV2 to TRBJ1-3, with D possibly TRBD1 on 6 matching bases. Germline V CDR1 and CDR2: SNHLY, FYNNEI. CDR3 size: 13 residues. V lost 8 bases, J lost 4 bases, and 12 bases lay in between. This CDR3 reads CASLPGVGNTIYF. In DNA form, the CDR3 reads TGTGCCAGCCTCCCAGGGGTGGGAAACACCATATATTTT.

This rearrangement joins TRBV9 to TRBJ1-3, with unresolved D. Trimming cost V 4 bases and J 2 bases, with 10 bases left between them. CDR1 and CDR2 from the germline V gene are SGDLS and YYNGEE. There are 14 residues in the CDR3. CDR3: CASSRGSAGNTIYF. DNA of the CDR3: TGTGCCAGCAGCCGAGGATCTGCTGGAAACACCATATATTTT.

This chain connects TRBV5-1 to TRBJ2-5; the D is unclear. The V gene lost 5 bases and the J gene lost 5 bases, with 13 bases spanning the gap. The CDR3 totals 13 residues. Looked up from germline, CDR1 is SGHRS and CDR2 is YFSETQ. The CDR3 DNA is TGCGCCAGCAGAACGAGTTTTGAGGAGACCCAGTACTTC. It encodes CASRTSFEETQYF.

V gene TRBV21-1 combines with J gene TRBJ2-7; TRBD1 is taken as the D call from the table, unchecked against the DNA. TRBV21-1 represents a pseudogene. The CDR3 covers 14 residues. The CDR3 loop reads CASSKRTATYEQYF. CDR3 bases: TGTGCCAGCAGCAAAAGAACAGCAACCTACGAGCAGTACTTC.

V and J are TRBV2 and TRBJ2-1; weak D call: TRBD2 (5 bases). Germline values: CDR1 SNHLY, CDR2 FYNNEI. Trimming stripped 4 bases from V and 12 bases from J, with 13 bases between. The CDR3 covers 12 residues. The CDR3 nucleotides are TGTGCCAGCAGTGGGGAGATGCAAAGGCAGTTCTTC. It translates to CASSGEMQRQFF.

The rearrangement uses TRBV9 and TRBJ1-5; TRBD1 matches at 7 bases. The CDR3 totals 19 residues. In germline, CDR1 is SGDLS, CDR2 YYNGEE. V was pared by 0 bases and J by 1 base, with 13 bases of the junction left unmatched. Here the CDR3 DNA reads TGTGCCAGCAGCGTAGATCTTAGACAGGGTCTTTACAGCAATCAGCCCCAGCATTTT. Its protein is CASSVDLRQGLYSNQPQHF.

The V gene is TRBV5-1, the J gene TRBJ1-1; D is unclear. Trimming pared 0 bases from V and 1 base from J, leaving 10 bases between. Germline loops: CDR1 SGHRS, CDR2 YFSETQ. The length of the CDR3 is 15 residues. CDR3 sequence: CASSLDRLANTEAFF. Written as DNA, the CDR3 is TGCGCCAGCAGCTTGGATAGGCTAGCGAACACTGAAGCTTTCTTT.

The chain has TRBV7-9 and TRBJ2-1; the D gene is possibly TRBD2 (6 bases). Germline-derived CDR1 and CDR2 are SEHNR and FQNEAQ (reference sequence). The CDR3 loop spans 15 amino acids. V lost 6 bases, J lost 9 bases, and 21 bases lay in between. CDR3 DNA sequence: TGTGCCAGCAGTGGACTGGCGGGACGGAGTGGTGAGCAGTTCTTC. Translating it yields CASSGLAGRSGEQFF.

The chain is built from TRBV2 and TRBJ2-7, with a weak D call TRBD2 (5 bases). Trimming took 2 bases from V and 4 from J, leaving 15 bases between them. The germline V gene encodes CDR1 SNHLY and CDR2 FYNNEI. This CDR3 is 15 amino acids long. As DNA, the CDR3 is TGTGCCAGCAGTGAAAGGGAGCTATTCTCGTACGAGCAGTACTTC. The encoded protein is CASSERELFSYEQYF.

V is TRBV30 and J is TRBJ1-1; TRBD1 is a possible D gene (6 bases). The germline V gene has CDR1 GTSNPN and CDR2 SVGIG (reference sequence). The V and J ends lost 8 bases and 5 bases respectively, with 15 bases between them. The CDR3 runs 12 residues. The CDR3 loop is CAHDRPETEAFF. CDR3 sequence (DNA): TGTGCCCACGACAGGCCGGAAACTGAAGCTTTCTTT.

V and J are TRBV10-1 and TRBJ2-1, with 12 bases aligning to TRBD2. Per the germline V gene, CDR1 is WNHNN and CDR2 is SYGVQD (reference sequence). The CDR3 sequence is 18 residues long. J lost 1 base, V lost 0 bases, and 4 bases had no gene match. In DNA, the CDR3 is TGCGCCAGCAGTGAGTCTACTAGCGGGAGGCCTTCCTACAATGAGCAGTTCTTC. This gives the protein CASSESTSGRPSYNEQFF.

The chain combines TRBV11-1 with TRBJ2-7; D possibly corresponds to TRBD2 (6 bases). In germline, CDR1 is SGHAT, CDR2 FQDESV (reference sequence). V lost 8 bases to trimming and J lost 4 bases, with 9 bases between them. The CDR3 runs 11 residues. CDR3 DNA sequence: TGTGCCAGCGCGGGGTTTTACGAGCAGTACTTC. Its translation: CASAGFYEQYF.

V is TRBV15 and J is TRBJ1-2; D is perhaps TRBD1 (6 bases). Between the trimmed V and J ends, which lost 0 bases and 4 bases, there was a span of 12 bases. In germline, CDR1 is LNHNV, CDR2 YYDKDF (reference sequence). The CDR3 is 15 residues long. The CDR3 reads CATSRDTTGLYGYTF. CDR3 sequence (DNA): TGTGCCACCAGCAGAGATACGACAGGCCTCTATGGCTACACCTTC.

The chain has TRBV11-2 and TRBJ2-7; TRBD2 aligns across 7 bases. This CDR3 comprises 10 residues. Germline-derived CDR1 and CDR2 are SGHAT and FQNNGV. Trimming removed 11 bases from V and 5 bases from J; junction bases left unmatched: 3. CDR3 sequence: CAGGGNEQYF. CDR3 sequence (DNA): TGTGCCGGGGGGGGGAACGAGCAGTACTTC.

The rearrangement links TRBV28 to TRBJ1-4, with 10 bases fitting TRBD1. Losses at the gene ends were 7 bases for V and 8 bases for J; bases not matched to a gene: 10. The CDR3 is 15 residues long. From germline, CDR1 is MDHEN and CDR2 SYDVKM. The CDR3 DNA follows: TGTGCCAGCAAACCGGACAGGGGGAAGGGAGAAAAACTGTTTTTT. It encodes CASKPDRGKGEKLFF.

The chain links TRBV27 to TRBJ1-2, with D perhaps TRBD1 (6 bases). The CDR3 loop spans 15 amino acids. V shed 6 bases and J shed 4 bases, with 18 bases lying between them. Germline loops: CDR1 MNHEY, CDR2 SMNVEV (reference sequence). CDR3 in DNA: TGTGCCAGCAGCCGGGCCACTAGGGGGATCTATGGCTACACCTTC. The encoded protein is CASSRATRGIYGYTF.

The chain joins TRBV14 to TRBJ2-1; 8 nucleotides match TRBD2. Germline CDR1 is SGHDN and CDR2 is FVKESK. CDR3 size: 14 residues. V shed 4 bases and J 6 bases; nucleotides not matched to a gene: 5. This CDR3 is CASSRRGGFNEQFF. In DNA form, the CDR3 reads TGTGCCAGCAGCCGCCGGGGGGGATTCAATGAGCAGTTCTTC.

V usage is TRBV4-1 and J usage is TRBJ2-1; D gene uncertain. V shed 4 bases and J shed 8 bases, with 21 bases lying between them. CDR1 MGHRA and CDR2 YSYEKL come from the germline V gene. The CDR3 consists of 16 residues. The DNA for the CDR3 is TGCGCCAGCAGCCCTTCTTGGTACTCCACGTCCGATGAGCAGTTCTTC. Amino acids: CASSPSWYSTSDEQFF.

The chain recombines TRBV5-6 with TRBJ2-7; 7 bases align to TRBD1. This CDR3 spans 13 amino acids. The trim removed 3 bases at V and 4 bases at J, leaving 4 bases unmatched. The V gene's germline CDR1 is SGHDT and CDR2 YYEEEE. The CDR3: CASSYDRVYEQYF. The DNA for the CDR3 is TGTGCCAGCAGCTACGACAGGGTGTACGAGCAGTACTTC.

The genes are TRBV9 and TRBJ2-3, with no clear D. V was shortened by 2 bases and J by 3 bases, with 10 bases between the two germline ends. CDR1 and CDR2 (germline): SGDLS, YYNGEE. CDR3 length equals 14 residues. The CDR3 here is CASSVSSGTDTQYF. Written as DNA, the CDR3 is TGTGCCAGCAGCGTCTCATCCGGGACAGATACGCAGTATTTT.

This clone showed up just once. The DNA for the CDR3 is TGTGCCAGCAGCTTTCGGGGAGGGGGGGCTGAAGAGACCCAGTACTTC. Translated, it gives CASSFRGGGAEETQYF. The chain uses TRBV7-3 and TRBJ2-5; a possible D gene is TRBD2 (7 bases). There are 16 residues in the CDR3. V lost 3 bases and J lost 3, with 17 bases in between. Looked up from germline, CDR1 is SGHTA and CDR2 is FQGTGA.

This sequence joins TRBV7-8 and TRBJ2-7; 10 bases match TRBD2. Trimming at V came to 7 bases and at J to 1 base, leaving 13 bases not matched to a gene. The CDR3 is 17 amino acids. Germline V gives CDR1 SGHVS, CDR2 FQNEAQ. Here the CDR3 DNA reads TGTGCCAGCAAAGTAGCTAGCGGGAGTCCCCCGTCCTACGAGCAGTACTTC. This translates into CASKVASGSPPSYEQYF.

J is TRBJ1-2 and V is TRBV6-5, with 7 bases that match TRBD1. V lost 11 bases, J lost 6 bases, and 6 bases stayed unmatched. CDR3 length: 11 residues. The germline gives CDR1 MNHEY, CDR2 SVGAGI. In nucleotides, the CDR3 is TGTGCCGTTGGAGGGGGCGATGGCTACACCTTC. It translates to CAVGGGDGYTF.

The chain links TRBV28 to TRBJ2-7; the match to TRBD2 covers 8 bases. V shed 7 bases, J shed 2 bases, and the junction held 10 bases outside the gene matches. Germline V gene sequence: CDR1 MDHEN, CDR2 SYDVKM. The CDR3 has 15 residues. This CDR3 is CASIPSQAGAYEQYF. CDR3 in DNA: TGTGCCAGCATTCCAAGCCAAGCGGGGGCCTACGAGCAGTACTTC.

The V gene is TRBV19, the J gene TRBJ1-5; the match to TRBD1 covers 10 bases. V lost 5 bases to trimming and J lost 7 bases; unmatched junction nucleotides: 5. The CDR3 has 14 amino acids. The germline V gene encodes CDR1 LNHDA and CDR2 SQIVND (reference sequence). CDR3 region: CASSVDRGQQPQHF. The CDR3 bases are TGTGCCAGTAGTGTCGACAGGGGGCAACAGCCCCAGCATTTT.

The chain employs TRBV6-6 and TRBJ1-5; 7 positions match TRBD1. The V gene's germline CDR1 is MNHNY and CDR2 SVGAGI (reference sequence). The CDR3 is made up of 14 amino acids. V dropped 5 bases and J dropped 4; count of bases not matched to a gene: 5. This CDR3 reads CASSLRDRNQPQHF. CDR3 DNA sequence: TGTGCCAGCAGTCTCCGGGACAGAAATCAGCCCCAGCATTTT.

This clone was seen more than once but under ten times. The rearrangement links TRBV7-8 to TRBJ2-3; D is unclear. The CDR3 covers 13 residues. Germline V lookup: CDR1 SGHVS, CDR2 FQNEAQ. Trimming took off 2 bases at V and 4 bases at J, with 7 bases between the two ends. Written as DNA, the CDR3 is TGTGCCAGCAGCTTATGGCAATCAGATACGCAGTATTTT. Protein product: CASSLWQSDTQYF.

The V and J genes are TRBV5-1 and TRBJ2-3, with 9 nucleotides matching TRBD1. The germline V gene encodes CDR1 SGHRS and CDR2 YFSETQ. CDR3 length: 18 residues. V shed 0 bases and J 3 bases; nucleotides not matched to a gene: 11. The CDR3 reads CASSLVAGTGRRTDTQYF. CDR3 coding DNA: TGCGCCAGCAGCTTGGTAGCCGGGACAGGGAGGAGAACAGATACGCAGTATTTT.